This TCR beta chain came from a study of cytomegalovirus exposure and HLA in healthy donors. Whole-study findings and limits: Owing to their indistinguishability, certain V segments, notably TRBV6-2 and TRBV6-3, were excluded. Reported findings show TCR beta sequences accurately forecast HLA-A and HLA-B alleles in most subjects. It was reported in a later analysis that an Asian-associated ancestry cluster showed fewer N-insertions than the 666-donor mean.

Each donor was nominally healthy when sampled (though unrecorded immune exposures were likely). On this clone itself: Its antigen is not known.

V was pared by 5 bases and J by 7 bases, with 17 bases between. Germline V lookup: CDR1 SGHNT, CDR2 YENEEA. This CDR3 comprises 14 residues. In the PCR, 60 Vbeta and 13 Jbeta primers were used. Using immunoSEQ multiplex PCR, the repertoire was profiled, and TCRdb retains in-frame clones only, with some absent. The sample includes some 150,000 clones, around three quarters of them seen just once. Specimen: PBMCs. The clonotype was recovered from a woman between 50 and 59 years old in good health and CMV-seronegative. The chain employs TRBV11-3 and TRBJ1-1; D not resolved. CDR3 sequence reads: CASSPRPAPGEAFF. DNA of the CDR3: TGTGCCAGCAGCCCCCGCCCTGCGCCGGGTGAAGCTTTCTTT. The variable domain in full, completed from reference TRBV11-3 and TRBJ1-1, reads EAGVVQSPRYKIIEKKQPVAFWCNPISGHNTLYWYLQNLGQGPELLIRYENEEAVDDSQLPKDRFSAERLKGVDSTLKIQPAELGDSAVYLCASSPRPAPGEAFFGQGTRLTVV.